These T cell receptor beta chains were read from a single sample in a study of T cell responses to AZD1222 COVID-19 vaccine. The repertoire was sequenced with immunoSEQ multiplex PCR; TCRdb's copy has only in-frame clones and lacks some. The table lists 90,000 to 150,000 clones, 70% to 90% of them singletons. The specimen comprised peripheral blood, sampled on day 0 of AZD1222 vaccination. The source is an adult in good health. Each CDR3 is given with its conserved first and last residue. Only part of the rows carry a size: once, few, many, or a class if the clone is expanded.

J gene: TRBJ2-3
clone size: few
V gene: TRBV6-1
CDR3 protein: CASSDGLAGGRTDTQYF

J gene: TRBJ2-1
clone size: NA
V gene: TRBV5-1
CDR3 protein: CASSLAVGEYNEQFF

J gene: TRBJ2-7
clone size: NA
V gene: TRBV12-3/TRBV12-4
CDR3 protein: CASSLGTVYEQYF

J gene: TRBJ1-5
clone size: NA
V gene: TRBV19
CDR3 protein: CASSIVNGGQPQHF

J gene: TRBJ1-6
clone size: NA
V gene: TRBV6-2/TRBV6-3
CDR3 protein: CASSYMQGGGSPLHF

J gene: TRBJ1-2
clone size: NA
V gene: TRBV6-5
CDR3 protein: CASRGGTENYGYTF

J gene: TRBJ1-2
clone size: once
V gene: TRBV28
CDR3 protein: CASRLNYGYTF

J gene: TRBJ1-1
clone size: NA
V gene: TRBV3-1/TRBV3-2
CDR3 protein: CASSQDLPTGTDGGEAFF

J gene: TRBJ1-2
clone size: NA
V gene: TRBV4-2
CDR3 protein: CASSQDVTVGNYGYTF

J gene: TRBJ1-1
clone size: NA
V gene: TRBV18
CDR3 protein: CASSLGMAGVTEAFF

J gene: TRBJ2-1
clone size: NA
V gene: TRBV7-2
CDR3 protein: CASSQRQPYNEQFF

J gene: TRBJ1-1
clone size: NA
V gene: TRBV2
CDR3 protein: CASSGSTVPNTEAFF

J gene: TRBJ2-1
clone size: NA
V gene: TRBV19
CDR3 protein: CASMAFYNEQFF

J gene: TRBJ2-5
clone size: medium-sized
V gene: TRBV29-1
CDR3 protein: CSVTGQQETQYF

J gene: TRBJ2-7
clone size: NA
V gene: TRBV5-8
CDR3 protein: CASSGGGYEQYF

J gene: TRBJ1-2
clone size: NA
V gene: TRBV2
CDR3 protein: CASSEAGGHYGYTF

J gene: TRBJ2-1
clone size: NA
V gene: TRBV2
CDR3 protein: CASSPEMADNEQFF

J gene: TRBJ2-5
clone size: NA
V gene: TRBV18
CDR3 protein: CASSPRVQPELRKTQYF

J gene: TRBJ2-1
clone size: NA
V gene: TRBV6-5
CDR3 protein: CASSSVGLAGRYEQFF

J gene: TRBJ2-6
clone size: NA
V gene: TRBV28
CDR3 protein: CASSPVALGANVLTF

J gene: TRBJ2-5
clone size: NA
V gene: TRBV14
CDR3 protein: CASSQVMGAGQETQYF

J gene: TRBJ2-3
clone size: NA
V gene: TRBV3-1/TRBV3-2
CDR3 protein: CASSGTSGGALDTQYF

J gene: TRBJ1-6
clone size: many
V gene: TRBV19
CDR3 protein: CASLGLWNSPLHF

J gene: TRBJ2-5
clone size: NA
V gene: TRBV5-1
CDR3 protein: CASSFASQETQYF

J gene: TRBJ2-7
clone size: NA
V gene: TRBV6-5
CDR3 protein: CASRRGLQLREQYF

J gene: TRBJ1-3
clone size: NA
V gene: TRBV2
CDR3 protein: CASSEYRTASGNTIYF

J gene: TRBJ2-1
clone size: NA
V gene: TRBV5-6
CDR3 protein: CASSFGQYNEQFF

J gene: TRBJ2-7
clone size: NA
V gene: TRBV10-1
CDR3 protein: CASSTGGGGSGEQYF

J gene: TRBJ2-1
clone size: NA
V gene: TRBV3-1/TRBV3-2
CDR3 protein: CASSQDPPSGGPPYNEQFF

J gene: TRBJ1-2
clone size: NA
V gene: TRBV11-1
CDR3 protein: CASSLRGGGASLF

J gene: TRBJ1-1
clone size: few
V gene: TRBV5-1
CDR3 protein: CASSLVAGLNTEAFF

J gene: TRBJ2-5
clone size: NA
V gene: TRBV18
CDR3 protein: CASSPRDKETQYF

J gene: TRBJ2-3
clone size: NA
V gene: TRBV5-4
CDR3 protein: CASSFEEADTQYF

J gene: TRBJ2-2
clone size: NA
V gene: TRBV2
CDR3 protein: CASSVDQKTGELFF

J gene: TRBJ1-2
clone size: NA
V gene: TRBV28
CDR3 protein: CASSRGGYTF

J gene: TRBJ2-7
clone size: NA
V gene: TRBV3-1/TRBV3-2
CDR3 protein: CASSRLTSDEQYF

J gene: TRBJ2-1
clone size: NA
V gene: TRBV7-3
CDR3 protein: CASSSGETAGEQFF

J gene: TRBJ2-7
clone size: NA
V gene: TRBV25-1
CDR3 protein: CASSEGAGQYF

J gene: TRBJ1-1
clone size: NA
V gene: TRBV7-6
CDR3 protein: CASSPSILNTEAFF

J gene: TRBJ1-1
clone size: NA
V gene: TRBV18
CDR3 protein: CASSPVQGGDTEAFF

J gene: TRBJ2-1
clone size: NA
V gene: TRBV18
CDR3 protein: CASSPGQGLWNEQFF

J gene: TRBJ1-2
clone size: NA
V gene: TRBV5-8
CDR3 protein: CASSGSGTATRIYGYTF

J gene: TRBJ1-1
clone size: NA
V gene: TRBV11-2
CDR3 protein: CASSLALNTEAFF

J gene: TRBJ1-4
clone size: NA
V gene: TRBV2
CDR3 protein: CASSEGGEKLFF

J gene: TRBJ1-3
clone size: NA
V gene: TRBV19
CDR3 protein: CASSRGRGLSLSGNTIYF

J gene: TRBJ1-6
clone size: NA
V gene: TRBV27
CDR3 protein: CASSTTGSYNSPLHF

J gene: TRBJ2-1
clone size: NA
V gene: TRBV18
CDR3 protein: CASSPMRYGGEQFF

J gene: TRBJ2-1
clone size: few
V gene: TRBV12-3/TRBV12-4
CDR3 protein: CASSLLGEQFF

J gene: TRBJ2-5
clone size: once
V gene: TRBV6-2/TRBV6-3
CDR3 protein: CASSQGVRETQYF

J gene: TRBJ2-5
clone size: NA
V gene: TRBV10-1
CDR3 protein: CASSAEDSPQETQYF

J gene: TRBJ1-3
clone size: NA
V gene: TRBV28
CDR3 protein: CLEGAGNTIYF